This T cell receptor beta chain was obtained from a study of T-cell reconstitution after alpha-beta-depleted transplantation in children. Preparation of the TCRbeta library used unique molecular identifiers. TCRdb processed the PCR reads anew with MiXCR; each CDR3 protein has one entry. The top ten clones hold about 5% of a sample with 400,000 to 500,000 distinct CDR3 sequences, 11% of them seen once. The CDR3 covers 13 residues. V lost 7 bases to trimming and J lost 4 bases; unmatched junction nucleotides: 7. Germline V gene lookup returns CDR1 SQVTM and CDR2 ANQGSEA. The TCR was taken from a human donor who donated a stem cell graft to a child with acute myeloid leukemia. The chain uses TRBV29-1 and TRBJ2-3, with 8 bases matching TRBD2. The input for sequencing was PBMCs from the stem cell graft donor, taken from the stem cell graft. CDR3 residues: CSAQAGGSDTQYF. The CDR3 coding sequence is TGCAGCGCCCAGGCGGGAGGTTCAGATACGCAGTATTTT.